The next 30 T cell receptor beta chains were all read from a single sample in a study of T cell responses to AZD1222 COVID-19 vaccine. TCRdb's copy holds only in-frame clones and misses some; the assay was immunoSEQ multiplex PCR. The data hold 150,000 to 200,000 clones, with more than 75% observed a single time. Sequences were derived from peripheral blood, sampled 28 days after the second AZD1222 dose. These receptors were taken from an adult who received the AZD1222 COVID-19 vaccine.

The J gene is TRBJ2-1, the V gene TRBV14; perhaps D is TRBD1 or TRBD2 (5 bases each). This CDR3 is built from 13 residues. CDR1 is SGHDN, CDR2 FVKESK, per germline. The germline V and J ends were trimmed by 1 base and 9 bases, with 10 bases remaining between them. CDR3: CASSQAVGGEQFF. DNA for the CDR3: TGTGCCAGCAGCCAAGCAGTTGGGGGTGAGCAGTTCTTC.

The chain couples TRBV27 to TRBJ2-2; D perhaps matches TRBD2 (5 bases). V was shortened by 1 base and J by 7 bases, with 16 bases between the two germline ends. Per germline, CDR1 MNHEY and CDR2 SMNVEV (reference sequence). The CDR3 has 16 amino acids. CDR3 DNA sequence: TGTGCCAGCAGTTTATTGGCGGGTATTGCGGGCGGGGAGCTGTTTTTT. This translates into CASSLLAGIAGGELFF.

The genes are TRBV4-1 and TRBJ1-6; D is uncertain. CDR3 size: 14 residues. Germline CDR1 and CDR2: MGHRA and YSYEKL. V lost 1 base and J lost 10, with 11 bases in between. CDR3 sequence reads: CASSQGGPGSPLHF. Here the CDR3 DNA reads TGCGCCAGCAGCCAAGGGGGTCCGGGGTCACCCCTCCACTTT.

For the CDR3, the DNA is TGTGCCAGCAGCTTTACTTATGGCTACACCTTC. It yields the protein CASSFTYGYTF. The chain links TRBV28 to TRBJ1-2, with D hard to call. The CDR3 runs to 11 residues. The V and J ends lost 6 bases and 5 bases respectively, with 7 bases between them. The germline CDR1 and CDR2 sequences are MDHEN and SYDVKM.

As DNA, the CDR3 is TGTGCCAGCAGTGAACTAGCGGGAGGGACCACAGATACGCAGTATTTT. This gives the protein CASSELAGGTTDTQYF. This chain uses TRBV6-4 with TRBJ2-3; 13 positions agree with TRBD2. Germline V gene data show CDR1 as MRHNA and CDR2 as SNTAGT. V shed 3 bases, J shed 2 bases, and the junction held 2 bases outside the gene matches. This CDR3 region has 16 residues.

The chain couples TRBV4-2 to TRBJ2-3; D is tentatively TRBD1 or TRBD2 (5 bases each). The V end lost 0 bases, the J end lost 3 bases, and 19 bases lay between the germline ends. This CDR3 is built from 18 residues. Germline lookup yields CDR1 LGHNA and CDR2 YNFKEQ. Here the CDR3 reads CASSQDRRQGTGTDTQYF. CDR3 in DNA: TGTGCCAGCAGCCAAGATCGCCGGCAGGGAACGGGGACAGATACGCAGTATTTT.

The CDR3 nucleotides are TGTGCCAGCAGTTACTCTTTTACGTTCAGGGAGGGAATTCAGTTCTTC. It encodes CASSYSFTFREGIQFF. The chain links TRBV6-5 to TRBJ2-1, with TRBD2 matching 7 bases. The V and J ends lost 0 bases and 13 bases, in that order; junction bases with no gene match: 15. Germline CDR1 and CDR2: MNHEY and SVGAGI. CDR3 length: 16 amino acids.

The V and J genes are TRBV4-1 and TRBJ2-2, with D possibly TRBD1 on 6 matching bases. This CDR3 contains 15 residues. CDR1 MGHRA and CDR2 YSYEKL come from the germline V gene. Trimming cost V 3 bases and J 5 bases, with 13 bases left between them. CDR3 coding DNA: TGCGCCAGCAGCCAGGACCCTAGGGGGACCGGGGAGCTGTTTTTT. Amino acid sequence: CASSQDPRGTGELFF.

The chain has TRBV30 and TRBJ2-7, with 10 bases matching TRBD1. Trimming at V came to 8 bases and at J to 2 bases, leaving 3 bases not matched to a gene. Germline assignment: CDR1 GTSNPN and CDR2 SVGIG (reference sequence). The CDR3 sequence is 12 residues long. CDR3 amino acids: CALTGGAYEQYF. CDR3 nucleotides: TGTGCCCTGACAGGGGGCGCCTACGAGCAGTACTTC.

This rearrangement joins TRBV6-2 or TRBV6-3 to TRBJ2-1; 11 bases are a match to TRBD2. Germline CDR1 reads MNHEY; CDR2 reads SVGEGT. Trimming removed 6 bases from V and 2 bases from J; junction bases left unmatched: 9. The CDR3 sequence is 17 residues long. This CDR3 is CASSDGLAGAPYNEQFF. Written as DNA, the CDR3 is TGTGCCAGCAGCGACGGACTAGCGGGCGCCCCCTACAATGAGCAGTTCTTC.

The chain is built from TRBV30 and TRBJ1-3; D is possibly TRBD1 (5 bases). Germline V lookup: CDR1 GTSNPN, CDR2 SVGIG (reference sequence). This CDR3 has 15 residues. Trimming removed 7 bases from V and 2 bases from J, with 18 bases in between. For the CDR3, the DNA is TGTGCCTATCTACAGGTTAATTCGCCTGGAAACACCATATATTTT. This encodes CAYLQVNSPGNTIYF.

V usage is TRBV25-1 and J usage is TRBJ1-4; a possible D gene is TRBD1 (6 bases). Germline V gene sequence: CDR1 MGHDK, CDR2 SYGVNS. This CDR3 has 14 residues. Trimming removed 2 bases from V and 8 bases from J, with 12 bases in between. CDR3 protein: CASSEPVRGEKLFF. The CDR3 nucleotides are TGTGCCAGCAGTGAACCCGTGAGGGGGGAAAAACTGTTTTTT.

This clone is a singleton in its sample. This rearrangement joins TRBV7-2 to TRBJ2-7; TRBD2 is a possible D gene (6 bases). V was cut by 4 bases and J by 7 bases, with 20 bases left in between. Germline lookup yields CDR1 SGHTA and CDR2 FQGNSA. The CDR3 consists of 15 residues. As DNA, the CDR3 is TGTGCCAGCAGCTCTAGCCCTCCCGTTGCGGGGGAGCAGTACTTC. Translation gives CASSSSPPVAGEQYF. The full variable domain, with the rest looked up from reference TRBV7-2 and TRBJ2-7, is GAGVSQSPSNKVTEKGKDVELRCDPISGHTALYWYRQSLGQGLEFLIYFQGNSAPDKSGLPSDRFSAERTGGSVSTLTIQRTQQEDSAVYLCASSSSPPVAGEQYFGPGTRLTVT.

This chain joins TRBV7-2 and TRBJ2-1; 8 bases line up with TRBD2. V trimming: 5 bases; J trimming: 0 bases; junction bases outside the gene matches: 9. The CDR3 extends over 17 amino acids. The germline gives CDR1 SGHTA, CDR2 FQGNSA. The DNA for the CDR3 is TGTGCCAGCAGCCCAACGGGAGGGCGGGTCTCCTACAATGAGCAGTTCTTC. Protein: CASSPTGGRVSYNEQFF. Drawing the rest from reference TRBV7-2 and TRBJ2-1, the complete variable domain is GAGVSQSPSNKVTEKGKDVELRCDPISGHTALYWYRQSLGQGLEFLIYFQGNSAPDKSGLPSDRFSAERTGGSVSTLTIQRTQQEDSAVYLCASSPTGGRVSYNEQFFGPGTRLTVL.

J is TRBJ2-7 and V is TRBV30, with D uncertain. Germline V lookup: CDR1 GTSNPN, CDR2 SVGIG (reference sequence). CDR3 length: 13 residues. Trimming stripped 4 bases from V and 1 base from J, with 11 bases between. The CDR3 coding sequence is TGTGCCTGGAAAATAGTAGGTTCCTACGAGCAGTACTTC. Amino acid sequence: CAWKIVGSYEQYF. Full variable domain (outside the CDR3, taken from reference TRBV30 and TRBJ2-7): SQTIHQWPATLVQPVGSPLSLECTVEGTSNPNLYWYRQAAGRGLQLLFYSVGIGQISSEVPQNLSASRPQDRQFILSSKKLLLSDSGFYLCAWKIVGSYEQYFGPGTRLTVT.

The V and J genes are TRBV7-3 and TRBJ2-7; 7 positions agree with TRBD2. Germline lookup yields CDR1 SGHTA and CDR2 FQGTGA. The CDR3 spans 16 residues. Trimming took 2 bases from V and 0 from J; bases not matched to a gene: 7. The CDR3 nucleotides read TGTGCCAGCAGCTTATCCGGGCTAGCGGCCTCCTACGAGCAGTACTTC. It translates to CASSLSGLAASYEQYF.

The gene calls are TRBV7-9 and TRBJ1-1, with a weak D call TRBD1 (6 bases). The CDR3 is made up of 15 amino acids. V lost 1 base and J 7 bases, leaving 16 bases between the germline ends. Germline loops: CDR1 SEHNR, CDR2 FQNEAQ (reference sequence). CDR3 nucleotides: TGTGCCAGCAGCTTAGAGAACAGGGTATTCAGTGAAGCTTTCTTT. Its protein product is CASSLENRVFSEAFF.

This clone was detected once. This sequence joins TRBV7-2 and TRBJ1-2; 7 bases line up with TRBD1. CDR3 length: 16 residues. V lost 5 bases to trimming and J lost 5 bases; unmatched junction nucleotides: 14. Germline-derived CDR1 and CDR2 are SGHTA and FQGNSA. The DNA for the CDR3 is TGTGCCAGCAGCATACAGGGGACCCAGGGGATTTATGGCTACACCTTC. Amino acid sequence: CASSIQGTQGIYGYTF.

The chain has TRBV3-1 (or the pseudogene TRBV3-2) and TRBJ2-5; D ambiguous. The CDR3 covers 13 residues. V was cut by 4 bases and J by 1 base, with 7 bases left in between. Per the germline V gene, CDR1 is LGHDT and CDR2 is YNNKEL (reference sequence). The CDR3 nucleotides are TGTGCCAGCAGCCCCGCGAGCCAAGAGACCCAGTACTTC. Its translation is CASSPASQETQYF.

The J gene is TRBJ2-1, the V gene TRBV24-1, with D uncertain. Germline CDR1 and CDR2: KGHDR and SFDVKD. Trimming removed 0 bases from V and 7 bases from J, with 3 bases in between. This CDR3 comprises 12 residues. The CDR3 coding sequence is TGTGCCACCAGTGATTTGCCGAATGAGCAGTTCTTC. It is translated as CATSDLPNEQFF.

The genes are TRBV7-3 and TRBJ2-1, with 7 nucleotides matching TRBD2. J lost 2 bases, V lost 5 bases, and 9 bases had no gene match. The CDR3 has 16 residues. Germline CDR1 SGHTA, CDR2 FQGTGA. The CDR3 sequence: CASSPSGGSAYNEQFF. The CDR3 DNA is TGTGCCAGCAGCCCAAGCGGCGGGAGTGCCTACAATGAGCAGTTCTTC.

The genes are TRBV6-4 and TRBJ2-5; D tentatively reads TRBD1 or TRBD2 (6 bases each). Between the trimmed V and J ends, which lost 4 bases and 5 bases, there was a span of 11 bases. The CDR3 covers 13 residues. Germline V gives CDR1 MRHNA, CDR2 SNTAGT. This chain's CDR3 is CASSGGAGETQYF. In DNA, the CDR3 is TGTGCCAGCAGTGGGGGGGCTGGGGAGACCCAGTACTTC.

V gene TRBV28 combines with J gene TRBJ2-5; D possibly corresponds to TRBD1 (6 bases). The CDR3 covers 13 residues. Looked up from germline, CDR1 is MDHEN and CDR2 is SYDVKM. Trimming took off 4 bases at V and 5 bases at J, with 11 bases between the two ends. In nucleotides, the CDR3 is TGTGCCAGCAGTTCTGGGACAAGTGAGACCCAGTACTTC. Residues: CASSSGTSETQYF.

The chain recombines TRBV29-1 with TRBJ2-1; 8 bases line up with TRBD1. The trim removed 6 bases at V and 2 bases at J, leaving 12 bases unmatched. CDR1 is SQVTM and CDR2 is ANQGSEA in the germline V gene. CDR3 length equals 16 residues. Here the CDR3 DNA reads TGCAGCGTCCTGAGACAGGGGCCTATTCCCTACAATGAGCAGTTCTTC. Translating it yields CSVLRQGPIPYNEQFF.

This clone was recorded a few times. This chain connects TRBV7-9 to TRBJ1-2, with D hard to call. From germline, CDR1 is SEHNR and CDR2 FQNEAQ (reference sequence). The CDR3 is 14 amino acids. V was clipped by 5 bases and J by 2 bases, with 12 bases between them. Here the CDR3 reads CASSPVGGNYGYTF. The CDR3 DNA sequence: TGTGCCAGCAGCCCTGTCGGCGGAAACTATGGCTACACCTTC.

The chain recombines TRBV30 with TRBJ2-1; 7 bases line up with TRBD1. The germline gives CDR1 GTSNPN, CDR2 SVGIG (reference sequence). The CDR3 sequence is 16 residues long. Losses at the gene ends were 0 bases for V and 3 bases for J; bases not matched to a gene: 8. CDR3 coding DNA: TGTGCCTGGAGTGTACGTCGACAGGGAATCTACAATGAGCAGTTCTTC. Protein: CAWSVRRQGIYNEQFF.

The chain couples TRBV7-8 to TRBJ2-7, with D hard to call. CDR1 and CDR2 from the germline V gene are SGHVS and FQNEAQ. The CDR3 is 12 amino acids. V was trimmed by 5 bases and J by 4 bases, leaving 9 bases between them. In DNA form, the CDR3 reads TGTGCCAGCAGCCCAAACCTTTACGAGCAGTACTTC. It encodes CASSPNLYEQYF.

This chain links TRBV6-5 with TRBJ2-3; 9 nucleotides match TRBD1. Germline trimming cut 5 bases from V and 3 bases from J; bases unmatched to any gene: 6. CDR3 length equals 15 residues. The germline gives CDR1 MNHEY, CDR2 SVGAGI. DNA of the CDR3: TGTGCCAGCAGTCAGGACAGGGGCCGGACAGATACGCAGTATTTT. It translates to CASSQDRGRTDTQYF.

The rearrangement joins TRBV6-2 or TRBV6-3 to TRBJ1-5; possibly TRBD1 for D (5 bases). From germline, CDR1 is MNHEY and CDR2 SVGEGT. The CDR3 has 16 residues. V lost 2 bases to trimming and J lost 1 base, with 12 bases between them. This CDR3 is CASSYQGPGSNQPQHF. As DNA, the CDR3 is TGTGCCAGCAGTTACCAGGGCCCGGGGAGCAATCAGCCCCAGCATTTT.

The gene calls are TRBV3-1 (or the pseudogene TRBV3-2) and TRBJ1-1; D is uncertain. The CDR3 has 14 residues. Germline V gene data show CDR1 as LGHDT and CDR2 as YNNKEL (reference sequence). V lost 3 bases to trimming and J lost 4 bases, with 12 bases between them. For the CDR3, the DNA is TGTGCCAGCAGCCAGTTAAACCGTGGCACTGAAGCTTTCTTT. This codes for CASSQLNRGTEAFF.